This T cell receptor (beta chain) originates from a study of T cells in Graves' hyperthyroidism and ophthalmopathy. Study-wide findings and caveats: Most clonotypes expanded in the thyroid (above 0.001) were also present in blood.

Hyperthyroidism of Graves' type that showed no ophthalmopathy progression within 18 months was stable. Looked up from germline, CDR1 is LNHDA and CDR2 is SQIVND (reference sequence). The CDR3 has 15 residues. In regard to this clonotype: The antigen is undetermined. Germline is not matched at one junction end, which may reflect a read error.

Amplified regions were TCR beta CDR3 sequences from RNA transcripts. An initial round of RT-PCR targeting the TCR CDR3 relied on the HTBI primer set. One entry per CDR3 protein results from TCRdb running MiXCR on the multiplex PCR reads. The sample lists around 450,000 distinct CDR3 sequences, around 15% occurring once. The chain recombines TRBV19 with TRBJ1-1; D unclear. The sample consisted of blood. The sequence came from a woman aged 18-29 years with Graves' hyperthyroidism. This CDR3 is CASSIYLGSNTEAFF. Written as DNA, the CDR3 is TGTGCCAGTAGTATTTACTTGGGTTCTAACACTGAAGCCTTCTTT.